This T cell receptor (beta chain) is drawn from a study of T cell changes during pregnancy in multiple sclerosis. The germline gives CDR1 SGDLS, CDR2 YYNGEE. This CDR3 is 15 amino acids long. With 4 bases clipped from V and 5 bases from J, the junction kept 7 bases outside the gene matches. Here immunoSEQ multiplex PCR was the method, and the copy in TCRdb shows in-frame clones only, minus some. This repertoire shows about 61,000 clones, around 90% found once; its top ten account for approximately 1%. This TCR came from a female donor in good health, enrolled as a control in a pregnancy study. The rearrangement links TRBV9 to TRBJ1-1; TRBD1 matches 11 bases. The material was peripheral blood, obtained in the first trimester of pregnancy. The CDR3 loop is CASSPGQGAYTEAFF. The CDR3 DNA sequence: TGTGCCAGCAGCCCCGGACAGGGGGCGTATACTGAAGCTTTCTTT.